This T cell receptor beta chain is drawn from a study of T-cell reconstitution after alpha-beta-depleted transplantation in children (dated by TCRdb to 2016 to 2018). With respect to the entire study: The study quantitatively tracked T-cell immune reconstitution after TCRalphabeta/CD19-depleted allogeneic hematopoietic cell transplantation in children using TCR repertoire profiling. What the study reported, not specific to this receptor: The high TCRbeta diversity at day 60 in some patients was ascribed to recipient T cells and intrathymic progenitors that had survived conditioning. The frequencies of hyperexpanded clones fell over the following months, and after one year, T-cell counts and TCRbeta diversity were mostly attributed to newly produced T cells. About two months after transplant, the apparently early recovery of alphabetaT-cell counts reportedly depended on just several hundred clones that had expanded rapidly and came from non-depleted graft cells.

V loses 5 bases at its end and J loses 2 bases; junction bases beyond the gene matches: 10. Reading the germline V gene gives CDR1 SGHRS and CDR2 YFSETQ. CDR3 length: 16 amino acids, cysteine to phenylalanine. Only the CDR3 DNA is retained, 48 bases long and in frame from the first base. Library preparation employed PCR. Sequencer: Illumina HiSeq 2500. TCR library preparation used molecular barcoding, with unique molecular identifiers applied to normalize quantification of the TCRbeta repertoire. TCRdb reprocessed the public reads (quality trimming at Q25 with fastp, clone calling with MiXCR) and kept in-frame beta chains. Each entry merges the rows of one CDR3 protein and shows their most common DNA and genes. The sample includes approximately 980,000 distinct CDR3 sequences, with about 30% observed a single time. The top ten clonotypes cover 25% to 35% of the sample. Read against the paper, the sample's treatment or condition label means: allogeneic hematopoietic cell transplantation with graft depleted of TCRalphabeta T cells and CD19 B cells. The transplant recipients were children given TCRalphabeta/CD19-depleted allogeneic hematopoietic cell grafts.

With respect to this clonotype: Its antigen specificity is not known. Base-call qualities are not available, and no considerably larger clone is one nucleotide away.

This TCR came from a boy under two years old who had a stem cell transplant for SCID, so the T cells may come from the graft donor. The chain was built from TRBV5-1 and TRBJ2-5, with 9 central nucleotides matching TRBD1. This material consisted of PBMCs, mostly from graft donor cells, taken 360 days after TCRalphabeta/CD19-depleted stem cell transplant. In nucleotide form, the sequence is TGCGCCAGCAGACCGGGACAGGGTTTTTTTCAAGAGACCCAGTACTTC. It specifies CASRPGQGFFQETQYF.